This entry is about one T cell receptor beta chain. Its antigen remains unidentified. Base-call qualities are not available, and no considerably larger clone is one nucleotide away. This entry is derived from a study of cytomegalovirus exposure and HLA in healthy donors (TCRdb year 2017). Study-wide context: An earlier analysis of some 600 of the donors reported 276 Gb of sequence data and roughly 120 million unique TCR beta sequences obtained from about 179 million T cells. A later genetic analysis took genome-wide SNP genotypes for about 65% of the roughly 670 donors and used that subset as a discovery cohort. Roughly 5 DR-DQ haplotypes were treated as single units for association and clustering because of strong linkage in the cohort. To predict cytomegalovirus infection status, the study brought together high-throughput TCR immunosequencing, statistical association of individual TCRs with disease status, and machine learning. On average, about 200,000 unique TCR beta nucleotide sequences were sequenced per donor among roughly 430 genotyped donors of the cohort, with roughly 18% of those sequences being non-productive. A separate validation cohort of over a hundred different subjects was used in addition to the 666-subject first cohort. An early release that covered about 600 HLA-typed donors contained 250 to 350 gigabases of sequencing data and approximately 85 million unique TCR sequences. A later analysis re-analyzed previously published TCR beta repertoires from roughly 690 donors and added high-resolution HLA genotyping to study TCR occurrence patterns. The later analysis used no new phenotypic data to find candidate immune exposures, relying instead on TCR beta sequences and their occurrence across donors. An earlier analysis of fewer than 750 of the donors used high-throughput TCR beta sequencing to judge whether each TCR beta V gene segment behaved as functional or pseudogenic. The T cell repertoires of 666 subjects were profiled by immunosequencing and related to cytomegalovirus serostatus. Donor age, sex, ethnicity and CMV serostatus were compiled together with the repertoire data. Among the roughly 400 genotyped donors, around 79% belonged to the genetic ancestry cluster associated with self-reported Caucasian donors. Typing coverage differed by locus: A, B, C, DRB1 and DQB1 were typed in roughly 629-630 donors, DQA1 in approximately 520, DPA1 in 606, and DPB1 in approximately 450. Every discovery cohort repertoire had been produced on one sequencing platform. The study was designed to test whether signatures of past pathogen exposure could be identified by cataloging public T cell receptors. Both class I and class II loci were covered by HLA typing, at four-digit resolution.

The cohort consisted of more than 650 healthy bone marrow donors. At the time of sampling, all cohort members were nominally healthy, though unrecorded immune exposures were likely present. The donor tested CMV seropositive, placing the donor among the approximately 310 seropositive members of the cohort. Each donor provided a peripheral blood sample, and peripheral blood mononuclear cells were used for TCR beta sequencing. The Qiagen DNeasy Blood Extraction Kit was used to extract genomic DNA from the blood cell samples. Between the V and J ends, shortened by 7 bases and 2 bases respectively, the junction contains 17 bases. There are 15 amino acids in the CDR3, from cysteine to phenylalanine inclusive. Only CDR3 DNA is held: 45 bases, read in frame from base 1. In the germline V gene (reference sequence), CDR1 corresponds to LNHDA and CDR2 to SQIVND. The full study reports these points: Roughly 17 rarely observed V segments, including chromosome 9 orphons, were excluded from the earlier analysis of several hundred of the donors because counts were too low. In a later analysis, HLA-associated TCR beta chains showed more clonal expansion and lower generation probabilities than non-associated chains that were equally common. Correlated functional status among segregating V segments might reflect linkage disequilibrium, but an unknown experimental factor could not be ruled out. When HLA alleles, especially DR and DQ, strongly co-occurred, attributing TCR associations to individual alleles was difficult. The study listed 164 TCR beta chains as associated with cytomegalovirus. A later analysis found that most CMV-associated TCR beta chains appeared HLA-restricted, with HLA associations seemingly driven largely by CMV exposure. In a later genetic analysis, fewer N-insertions in productive TCRs were reported among donors in an Asian-associated ancestry cluster than the roughly 700-donor mean. A cluster of highly shared sequence variants was judged likely to be a technical artifact of the sequencing pipeline. In vitro tests confirmed that a few of the cytomegalovirus-associated TCR beta chains recognize cytomegalovirus antigens. Most TCR sequences were seen in very few donors, while some public TCRs were found in many individuals. At a false discovery rate of 0.05, a later analysis linked fewer than 20,000 TCR beta sequences to specific HLA alleles. A further reported finding was that TCR beta sequences accurately predicted the HLA-A and HLA-B alleles for most subjects in the first cohort. Broadly in line with IMGT annotations, most TCR beta V segments showed up in productive rearrangements about 87% or about 30% of the time in an earlier analysis of around 600 of the donors. According to the authors, the approach could potentially be generalized to other disease states and immunological phenotypes. Sequencing depth was assumed to be roughly uniform across donors in the presence/absence analyses, though that assumption may not hold. According to a later analysis, TCR association rates differed among HLA loci, with DRB1 alleles showing the most associated TCRs and HLA-C alleles showing the fewest. Several of the top co-occurrence clusters appeared to be linked to parvovirus B19, influenza, CMV and Epstein-Barr virus, according to a later analysis. The classifier was reported to diagnose cytomegalovirus status with high specificity and sensitivity in both the original cohort and the validation cohort. Some IMGT-functional V segments, including TRBV6-2 and TRBV6-3, could not be told apart with the 87-base-pair reads, so those segments were excluded. In a later genetic analysis, a missense DCLRE1C variant was associated with V-gene and J-gene trimming of TCR beta chains, and the association was replicated in an independent cohort. Only TCR beta chains were sequenced in this cohort, and the absence of alpha or paired-chain data limited detectable features. For the cohort, immune exposure information was limited to CMV serostatus. HLA typing was unavailable for some donors at each locus, so association tests used only the typed subset.

The method behind the library was the immunoSEQ multiplex PCR assay. For the multiplex PCR, a mixture combining 60 forward primers for TCR Vbeta segments and 13 reverse primers for TCR Jbeta segments was used. Amplification of the CDR3 region of rearranged TCR beta genes was performed with a multiplex PCR assay on genomic DNA. On the Illumina HiSeq System, the amplified TCR beta libraries were sequenced as 87-base-pair reads. Regarding the original processing steps: Across the 670 or so repertoires, a later analysis counted about 81 million unique TCR beta chains, around 11 million of which were shared by at least two donors. Raw reads were error-corrected and collapsed into unique sequences with a nearest-neighbor algorithm that merged closely related sequences to remove PCR and sequencing errors. To assign V, D and J gene segments, CDR3 sequences were aligned to IMGT reference sequences. Each retained sequence needed at least a six-nucleotide match to both a V gene segment and a J gene segment. A rearrangement was called productive if the CDR3 had no stop codons and remained in frame with V and J, and every other rearrangement was called non-productive. Following IMGT convention, CDR3 was defined as the stretch from the second conserved V-encoded cysteine to the conserved J-encoded phenylalanine. The earlier analysis of 587 of the donors excluded any sequence lacking an unambiguous match to a single V gene segment. In an earlier analysis of several hundred of the donors, V segments were called functional above 56.7% productive rearrangements and were called segregating when the between-donor standard deviation exceeded 5%. To diagnose cytomegalovirus status from the catalog of TCR beta chain sequences, a statistical classification framework was built. In a later analysis, TCR nucleotide sequences were compared against IMGT/GENE-DB human TR gene sequences so that V and J genes could be assigned. A later analysis assigned CDR3 sequences and most-parsimonious VDJ recombination scenarios with the TCRdist pipeline. In a later analysis, each TCR beta chain was defined by its CDR3 amino acid sequence together with its V-gene family, and reads without a unique V-gene family were excluded. As a way to deal with suspected cross-contamination and a sequencing artifact, a later analysis dropped 500 to 700 nucleotide sequences that were highly shared and had low generation probability. For each public chain, a later analysis derived a clonal expansion index from normalized ranks of inferred template counts within each repertoire. In a later analysis, generation probabilities were computed using a VDJ recombination model fitted to out-of-frame rearrangements, and the results were checked against IGoR. A later analysis scored TCR-TCR, TCR-HLA and TCR-CMV co-occurrence with hypergeometric tests, applying a repertoire-size bias correction to TCR pairs. False discovery rates were estimated in a later analysis by permuting HLA or CMV assignments 20 times. In a later analysis, co-occurring TCRs were grouped using DBSCAN, and TCRdist sequence similarity was added for clustering within HLA-allele-positive subsets. Co-occurrence clustering excluded repertoires with fewer than 30,000 or more than 120,000 public chains, plus five with anomalous nucleotide sharing. Held by TCRdb, this immuneACCESS table contains in-frame sequences only and omits some clones. Under half of the omission traces to an unresolved V gene where checked; the cause of the rest is unknown. That table supplies the V and J calls and clone size; D and trimming were determined from the DNA. For this sample there are around 140,000 clones; 70% to 85% appear just once. The ten largest clones add up to around 8.8% of the sample.

The sample was PBMCs. The receptor comes from a woman aged 60-70 years in good health and CMV-seropositive. The sequence joins TRBV19 to TRBJ1-1, with no D gene named confidently. CDR3 loop: CASIRNPGINTEAFF. In nucleotides, the sequence is TGTGCCAGTATCCGGAACCCGGGTATTAACACTGAAGCTTTCTTT.